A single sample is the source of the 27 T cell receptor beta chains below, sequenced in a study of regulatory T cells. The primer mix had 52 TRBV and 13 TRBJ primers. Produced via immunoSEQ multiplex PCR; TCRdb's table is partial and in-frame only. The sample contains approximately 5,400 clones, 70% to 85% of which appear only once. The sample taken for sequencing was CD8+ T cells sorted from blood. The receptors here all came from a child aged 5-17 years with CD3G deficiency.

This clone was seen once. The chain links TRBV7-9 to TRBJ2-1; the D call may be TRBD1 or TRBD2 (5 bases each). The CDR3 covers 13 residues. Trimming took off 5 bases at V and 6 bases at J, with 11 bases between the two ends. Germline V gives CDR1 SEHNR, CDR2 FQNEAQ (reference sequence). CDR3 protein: CASSPRDRNEQFF. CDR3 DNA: TGTGCCAGCAGCCCCCGGGACCGCAATGAGCAGTTCTTC.

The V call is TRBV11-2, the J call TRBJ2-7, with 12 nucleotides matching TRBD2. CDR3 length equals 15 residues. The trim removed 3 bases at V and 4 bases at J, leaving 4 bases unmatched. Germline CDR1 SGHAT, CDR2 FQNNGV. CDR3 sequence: CASSFVGLAGYEQYF. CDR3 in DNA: TGTGCCAGCAGCTTTGTCGGACTAGCGGGGTACGAGCAGTACTTC. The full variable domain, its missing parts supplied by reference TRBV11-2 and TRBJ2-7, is EAGVAQSPRYKIIEKRQSVAFWCNPISGHATLYWYQQILGQGPKLLIQFQNNGVVDDSQLPKDRFSAERLKGVDSTLKIQPAKLEDSAVYLCASSFVGLAGYEQYFGPGTRLTVT.

CDR3 DNA sequence: TGTGCCAGCAGTTCCCCTCTGAGGAAGGGCAGGGCATACTATGGCTACACCTTC. The encoded protein is CASSSPLRKGRAYYGYTF. This rearrangement joins TRBV28 to TRBJ1-2; possible D gene TRBD1, 5 bases. This CDR3 spans 18 amino acids. The germline V gene has CDR1 MDHEN and CDR2 SYDVKM. V was trimmed by 4 bases and J by 3 bases, leaving 24 bases between them.

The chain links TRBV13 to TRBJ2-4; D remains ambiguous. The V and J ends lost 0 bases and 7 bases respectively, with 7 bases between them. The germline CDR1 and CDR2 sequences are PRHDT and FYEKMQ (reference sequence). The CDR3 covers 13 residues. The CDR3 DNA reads TGTGCCAGCAGCTTAGGCCTAGAGAACATTCAGTACTTC. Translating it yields CASSLGLENIQYF.

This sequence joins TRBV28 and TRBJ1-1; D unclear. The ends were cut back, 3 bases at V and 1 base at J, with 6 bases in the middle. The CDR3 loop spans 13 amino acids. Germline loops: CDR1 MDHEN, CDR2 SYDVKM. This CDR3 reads CASSFEGNTEAFF. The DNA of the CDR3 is TGTGCCAGCAGTTTTGAGGGGAACACTGAAGCTTTCTTT.

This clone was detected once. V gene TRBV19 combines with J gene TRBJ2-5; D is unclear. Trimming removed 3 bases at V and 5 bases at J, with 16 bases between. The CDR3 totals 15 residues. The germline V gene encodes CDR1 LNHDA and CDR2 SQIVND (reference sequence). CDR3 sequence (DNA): TGTGCCAGTAGTATCCCAGTCGGTAGGGTGGAGACCCAGTACTTC. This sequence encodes CASSIPVGRVETQYF.

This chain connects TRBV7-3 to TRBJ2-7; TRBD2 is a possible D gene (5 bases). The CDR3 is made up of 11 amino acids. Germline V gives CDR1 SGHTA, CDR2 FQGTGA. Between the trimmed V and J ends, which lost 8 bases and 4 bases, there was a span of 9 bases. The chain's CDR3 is CASGTGYEQYF. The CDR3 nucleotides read TGTGCCAGCGGAACGGGATACGAGCAGTACTTC.

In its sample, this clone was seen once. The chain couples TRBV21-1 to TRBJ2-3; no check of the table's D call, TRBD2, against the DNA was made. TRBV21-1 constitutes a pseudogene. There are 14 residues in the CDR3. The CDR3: CASKPGLATDTQYF. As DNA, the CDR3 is TGTGCCAGCAAACCGGGACTAGCCACAGATACGCAGTATTTT.

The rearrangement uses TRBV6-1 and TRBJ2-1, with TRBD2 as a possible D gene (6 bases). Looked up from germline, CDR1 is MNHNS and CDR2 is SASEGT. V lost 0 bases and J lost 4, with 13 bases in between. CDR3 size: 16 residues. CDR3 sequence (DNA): TGTGCCAGCAGTGAAGCCTTACTAGCTCATTACAATGAGCAGTTCTTC. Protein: CASSEALLAHYNEQFF.

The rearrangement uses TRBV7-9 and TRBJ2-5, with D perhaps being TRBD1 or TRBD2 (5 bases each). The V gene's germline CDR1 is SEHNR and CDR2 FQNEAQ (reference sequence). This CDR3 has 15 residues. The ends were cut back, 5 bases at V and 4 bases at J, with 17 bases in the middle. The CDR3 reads CASSPGASRIETQYF. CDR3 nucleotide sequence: TGTGCCAGCAGCCCTGGGGCTAGCAGAATAGAGACCCAGTACTTC.

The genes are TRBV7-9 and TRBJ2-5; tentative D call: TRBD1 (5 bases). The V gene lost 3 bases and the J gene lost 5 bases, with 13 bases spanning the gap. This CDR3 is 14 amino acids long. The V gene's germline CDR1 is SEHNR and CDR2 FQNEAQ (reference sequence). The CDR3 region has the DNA TGTGCCAGCAGCTTTGAAGGGGTAGGGGAGACCCAGTACTTC. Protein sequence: CASSFEGVGETQYF.

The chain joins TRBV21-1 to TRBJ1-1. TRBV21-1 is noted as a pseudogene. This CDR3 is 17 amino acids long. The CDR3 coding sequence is TGTGCCAGCAGCACTTCTCGGGTCCCGGATCTTAACACTGAAGCTTTCTTT. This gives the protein CASSTSRVPDLNTEAFF.

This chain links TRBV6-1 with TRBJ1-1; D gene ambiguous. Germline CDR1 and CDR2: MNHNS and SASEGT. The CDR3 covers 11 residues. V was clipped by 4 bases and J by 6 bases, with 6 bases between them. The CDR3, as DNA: TGTGCCAGCAGTGGTAGGGCTGAAGCTTTCTTT. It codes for CASSGRAEAFF.

The CDR3 protein is CASSLGPRREGLETQYF. Here the CDR3 DNA reads TGTGCCAGCAGCTTAGGACCAAGGCGGGAGGGCCTTGAGACCCAGTACTTC. The chain couples TRBV7-8 to TRBJ2-5, with TRBD2 identical over 9 bases. CDR3 length equals 17 residues. After removal of 1 base from V and 5 bases from J, the junction contained 11 bases not matched to a gene. CDR1 is SGHVS, CDR2 FQNEAQ, per germline.

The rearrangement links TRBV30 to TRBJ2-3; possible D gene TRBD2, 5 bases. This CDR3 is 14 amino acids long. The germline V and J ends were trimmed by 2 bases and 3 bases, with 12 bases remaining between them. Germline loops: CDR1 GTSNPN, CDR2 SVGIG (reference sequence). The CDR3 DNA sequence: TGTGCCTGGAGTCTAGGAGGTGGGACAGATACGCAGTATTTT. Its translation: CAWSLGGGTDTQYF.

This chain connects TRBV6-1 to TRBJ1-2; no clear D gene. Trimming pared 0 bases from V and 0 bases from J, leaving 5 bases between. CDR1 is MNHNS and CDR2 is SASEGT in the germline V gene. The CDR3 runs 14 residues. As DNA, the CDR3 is TGTGCCAGCAGTGAAGCGCGGGCTAACTATGGCTACACCTTC. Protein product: CASSEARANYGYTF.

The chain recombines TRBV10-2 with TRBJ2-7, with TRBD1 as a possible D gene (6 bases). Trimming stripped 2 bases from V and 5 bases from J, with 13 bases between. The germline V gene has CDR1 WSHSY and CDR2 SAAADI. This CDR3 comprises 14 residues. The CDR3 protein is CASSEGRGYDEQYF. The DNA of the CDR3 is TGCGCCAGCAGTGAGGGCAGGGGATACGACGAGCAGTACTTC.

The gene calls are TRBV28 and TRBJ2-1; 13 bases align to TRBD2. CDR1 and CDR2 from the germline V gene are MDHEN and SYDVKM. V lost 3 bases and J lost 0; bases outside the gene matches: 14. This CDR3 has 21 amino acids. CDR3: CASSFPTSGRRGVGSYNEQFF. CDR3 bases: TGTGCCAGCAGTTTCCCGACTAGCGGGAGGCGTGGGGTAGGCTCCTACAATGAGCAGTTCTTC.

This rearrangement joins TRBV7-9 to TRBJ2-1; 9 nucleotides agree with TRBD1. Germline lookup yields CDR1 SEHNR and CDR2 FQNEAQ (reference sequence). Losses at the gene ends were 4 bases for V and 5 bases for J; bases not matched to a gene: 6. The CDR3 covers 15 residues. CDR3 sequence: CASSSGQGLDNEQFF. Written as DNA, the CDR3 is TGTGCCAGCAGCTCGGGACAGGGTCTCGACAATGAGCAGTTCTTC.

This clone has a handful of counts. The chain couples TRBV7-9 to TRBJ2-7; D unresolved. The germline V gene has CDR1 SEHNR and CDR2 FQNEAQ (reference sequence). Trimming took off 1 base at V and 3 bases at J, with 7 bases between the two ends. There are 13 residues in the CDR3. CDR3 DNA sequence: TGTGCCAGCAGCTTAGGGATCGGCTACGAGCAGTACTTC. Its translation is CASSLGIGYEQYF.

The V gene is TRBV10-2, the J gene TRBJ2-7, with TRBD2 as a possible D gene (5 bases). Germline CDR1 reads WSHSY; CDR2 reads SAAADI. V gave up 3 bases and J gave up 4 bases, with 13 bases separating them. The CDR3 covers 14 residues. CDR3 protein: CASSDPILGYEQYF. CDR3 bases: TGCGCCAGCAGTGACCCGATACTAGGGTACGAGCAGTACTTC.

The DNA of the CDR3 is TGTGCCAGCACGGGATCGGGCCTCCACGAGCAGTACTTC. It encodes CASTGSGLHEQYF. This chain joins TRBV6-1 and TRBJ2-7, with a tentative D call TRBD2 (5 bases). CDR1 is MNHNS and CDR2 is SASEGT in the germline V gene. The CDR3 totals 13 residues. The V gene lost 7 bases and the J gene lost 5 bases, with 15 bases spanning the gap.

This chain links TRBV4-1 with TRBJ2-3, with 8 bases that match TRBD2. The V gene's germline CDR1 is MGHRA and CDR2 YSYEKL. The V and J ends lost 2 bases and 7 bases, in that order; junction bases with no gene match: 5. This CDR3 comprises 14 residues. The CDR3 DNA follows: TGCGCCAGCAGCCAACCCGGGACTAGAAATACGCAGTATTTT. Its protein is CASSQPGTRNTQYF.

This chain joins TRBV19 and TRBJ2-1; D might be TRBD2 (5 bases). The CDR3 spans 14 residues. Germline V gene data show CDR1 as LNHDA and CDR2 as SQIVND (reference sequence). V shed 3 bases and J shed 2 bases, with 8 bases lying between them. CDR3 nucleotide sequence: TGTGCCAGTAGTATGAACGGGGCCTACAATGAGCAGTTCTTC. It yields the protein CASSMNGAYNEQFF.

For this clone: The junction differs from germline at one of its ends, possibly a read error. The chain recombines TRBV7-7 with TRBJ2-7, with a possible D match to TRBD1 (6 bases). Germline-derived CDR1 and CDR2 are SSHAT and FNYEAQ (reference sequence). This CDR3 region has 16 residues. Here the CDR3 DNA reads TGTGCTAGCAGCTTAGCCGGCGGACAGTCTGTCTACGAGCAGTACTTC. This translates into CASSLAGGQSVYEQYF.

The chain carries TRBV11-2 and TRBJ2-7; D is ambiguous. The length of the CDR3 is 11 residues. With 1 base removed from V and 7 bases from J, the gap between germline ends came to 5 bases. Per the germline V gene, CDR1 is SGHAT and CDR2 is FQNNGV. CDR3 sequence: CASSLGPEQYF. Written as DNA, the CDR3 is TGTGCCAGCAGCTTAGGCCCGGAGCAGTACTTC.

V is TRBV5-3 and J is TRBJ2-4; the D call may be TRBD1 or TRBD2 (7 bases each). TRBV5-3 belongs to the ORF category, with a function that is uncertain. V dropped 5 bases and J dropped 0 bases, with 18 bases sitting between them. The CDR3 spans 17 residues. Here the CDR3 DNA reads TGTGCCAGAAGGGTAAGCGGGACAGCACTAGCCAAAAACATTCAGTACTTC. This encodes CARRVSGTALAKNIQYF.